The 5 T cell receptor beta chains reported below all come from one sample, sequenced in a study of T cell changes during pregnancy in multiple sclerosis. Using immunoSEQ multiplex PCR, the repertoire was profiled, and TCRdb retains in-frame clones only, with some absent. This repertoire shows around 80,000 clones, approximately 90% found once; its top ten account for almost 1.5%. The sample was peripheral blood, taken before pregnancy. The receptors were gathered from a female donor with multiple sclerosis, enrolled in a pregnancy study.

V and J are TRBV7-9 and TRBJ2-7; D is undetermined. Germline V gene data show CDR1 as SEHNR and CDR2 as FQNEAQ (reference sequence). V lost 3 bases and J lost 2, with 11 bases in between. The CDR3 runs 14 residues. CDR3 region: CASSFSNSTYEQYF. Written as DNA, the CDR3 is TGTGCCAGCAGCTTTTCTAACTCCACCTACGAGCAGTACTTC.

V usage is TRBV5-1 and J usage is TRBJ1-2, with 7 bases identical to TRBD1. Trimming cost V 0 bases and J 6 bases; bases outside gene matches: 2. Looked up from germline, CDR1 is SGHRS and CDR2 is YFSETQ. This CDR3 has 13 amino acids. The CDR3 sequence: CASSLGTGDGYTF. The CDR3 region has the DNA TGCGCCAGCAGCTTGGGCACAGGGGATGGCTACACCTTC.

J is TRBJ2-7 and V is TRBV29-1, with a possible D match to TRBD2 (6 bases). The germline V and J ends were trimmed by 3 bases and 2 bases, with 11 bases remaining between them. The CDR3 is 13 residues long. CDR1 is SQVTM and CDR2 is ANQGSEA in the germline V gene. CDR3 sequence: CSVDAGPTYEQYF. As DNA, the CDR3 is TGCAGCGTTGACGCGGGGCCCACCTACGAGCAGTACTTC.

The V gene is TRBV11-2, the J gene TRBJ2-1; D is perhaps TRBD1 (5 bases). Germline lookup yields CDR1 SGHAT and CDR2 FQNNGV. This CDR3 comprises 15 residues. Trimming took off 0 bases at V and 4 bases at J, with 10 bases between the two ends. Here the CDR3 DNA reads TGTGCCAGCAGCTTAGAGGTAAGGGGTTACAATGAGCAGTTCTTC. This gives the protein CASSLEVRGYNEQFF.

The chain is built from TRBV6-6 and TRBJ1-2; D is ambiguous. The V gene lost 5 bases and the J gene lost 0 bases, with 16 bases spanning the gap. Germline V gene data show CDR1 as MNHNY and CDR2 as SVGAGI (reference sequence). There are 16 residues in the CDR3. In nucleotides, the CDR3 is TGTGCCAGCAGTCCCCCCGGGTCAGTATCTAACTATGGCTACACCTTC. This sequence encodes CASSPPGSVSNYGYTF.